This TCR beta chain stems from a study of cytomegalovirus exposure and HLA in healthy donors. Turning to the study itself: Sequencing of roughly 180 million T cells in an earlier analysis found approximately 120 million unique TCR beta sequences. The study, taken as a whole, reports: Excluded: some indistinguishable V segments such as TRBV6-2 and TRBV6-3. As was reported, the classifier diagnosed cytomegalovirus status with high specificity and sensitivity. TCR beta sequences reportedly predicted most subjects' HLA-A and HLA-B alleles accurately.

This CDR3 contains 14 residues. Germline loops: CDR1 MNHEY, CDR2 SMNVEV (reference sequence). V was trimmed by 5 bases and J by 9 bases, leaving 17 bases between them. Of note for this clone: What it binds is unknown.

Use of 60 Vbeta and 13 Jbeta primers characterized the PCR. The table came from immunoSEQ multiplex PCR; TCRdb's copy has only in-frame clones and leaves some out. The sample shows tens of thousands of clones, around 80% of them seen only once. The chain joins TRBV27 to TRBJ1-5, with D unclear. The receptor comes from a man aged 65 to 79 in good health and CMV-seropositive. Sequencing was done on a sample of PBMCs. CDR3 nucleotide sequence: TGTGCCAGCAGTACCGGGATAACAAGTCTGCCCCAGCATTTT. Protein product: CASSTGITSLPQHF.